Each of the 25 T cell receptor beta chains below was sequenced from the same sample in a study of T cell clones after liver transplantation. The data were produced by immunoSEQ multiplex PCR, yet TCRdb's version contains in-frame clones alone and is incomplete. Of tens of thousands of clones listed, roughly 83% are singletons. The sequencing used CD4+ T cells from blood, collected at the 22-month timepoint. These receptors were obtained from a human patient who received a liver transplant. Some T cells may have originated in the graft donor.

Here the CDR3 DNA reads TGTGCCAGTAGCTTCCGGGGAACGCTCCCGGGCACCAATCAGCCCCAGCATTTT. As protein: CASSFRGTLPGTNQPQHF. The chain links TRBV19 to TRBJ1-5; D is unresolved. This CDR3 contains 18 residues. V lost 6 bases and J 3 bases, leaving 24 bases between the germline ends. The germline CDR1 and CDR2 sequences are LNHDA and SQIVND (reference sequence).

The chain joins TRBV5-4 to TRBJ2-5; 10 positions agree with TRBD2. V shed 5 bases, J shed 3 bases, and the junction held 7 bases outside the gene matches. CDR3 length: 15 residues. Germline lookup yields CDR1 SGHNT and CDR2 YYREEE (reference sequence). The CDR3 loop reads CASRRGGLAEETQYF. The CDR3 region has the DNA TGTGCCAGCAGGAGAGGAGGACTAGCGGAAGAGACCCAGTACTTC.

The chain links TRBV28 to TRBJ1-5, with TRBD1 matching over 9 bases. V was clipped by 6 bases and J by 4 bases; unmatched bases: 7. Looked up from germline, CDR1 is MDHEN and CDR2 is SYDVKM. The CDR3 runs 15 residues. For the CDR3, the DNA is TGTGCCAGCAGCTCTCGACAGGGGGGGAATCAGCCCCAGCATTTT. Residues: CASSSRQGGNQPQHF.

This chain joins TRBV7-8 and TRBJ1-2; unclear D gene. Trimming removed 5 bases from V and 0 bases from J, with 10 bases in between. The CDR3 runs to 14 residues. Germline V CDR1 and CDR2: SGHVS, FQNEAQ. CDR3 sequence: CASSAVGTNYGYTF. The CDR3 bases are TGTGCCAGCAGCGCGGTGGGGACTAACTATGGCTACACCTTC.

In DNA form, the CDR3 reads TGTGCCAGCGGCCGAGATGAAGAGACCCAGTACTTC. Translating gives CASGRDEETQYF. V is TRBV2 and J is TRBJ2-5; D ambiguous. The V gene lost 8 bases and the J gene lost 3 bases, with 10 bases spanning the gap. CDR3 length: 12 amino acids. Germline lookup yields CDR1 SNHLY and CDR2 FYNNEI.

The gene calls are TRBV19 and TRBJ2-2; maybe TRBD2 (6 bases). V lost 11 bases and J lost 6, with 22 bases in between. The CDR3 is 15 residues long. Per the germline V gene, CDR1 is LNHDA and CDR2 is SQIVND (reference sequence). This chain's CDR3 is CASGGVHGPPGELFF. CDR3 DNA sequence: TGTGCCTCCGGCGGGGTCCATGGTCCCCCCGGGGAGCTGTTTTTT.

The gene calls are TRBV2 and TRBJ2-7; a weak D match, TRBD2 (6 bases). Germline CDR1 and CDR2: SNHLY and FYNNEI. V lost 5 bases and J 6 bases, leaving 14 bases between the germline ends. The CDR3 extends over 13 amino acids. The CDR3 nucleotides are TGTGCCAGCAGTACAGTTCCCGGGGGCGAGCAGTACTTC. Residues: CASSTVPGGEQYF.

The chain recombines TRBV7-9 with TRBJ2-5; D not resolved. CDR3 length: 12 amino acids. CDR1 and CDR2 from the germline V gene are SEHNR and FQNEAQ (reference sequence). V was cut by 3 bases and J by 5 bases, with 7 bases left in between. The DNA for the CDR3 is TGTGCCAGCAGCTTTCCGAGCGAGACCCAGTACTTC. This encodes CASSFPSETQYF.

The table lists this clone with a few counts. V and J are TRBV7-3 and TRBJ1-2, with a possible D match to TRBD1 (5 bases). The CDR3 contains 12 residues. The V end lost 4 bases, the J end lost 9 bases, and 12 bases lay between the germline ends. Germline V CDR1 and CDR2: SGHTA, FQGTGA. CDR3 protein: CASSSPTGSYTF. In DNA, the CDR3 is TGTGCCAGCAGCTCGCCCACAGGAAGCTACACCTTC.

The chain links TRBV2 to TRBJ2-4; D not certain. Germline V gene lookup returns CDR1 SNHLY and CDR2 FYNNEI. V lost 3 bases, J lost 0 bases, and 12 bases lay in between. This CDR3 has 16 amino acids. The DNA of the CDR3 is TGTGCCAGCAGTGAGTTCGACATCTCAGCCAAAAACATTCAGTACTTC. The encoded protein is CASSEFDISAKNIQYF.

The chain carries TRBV2 and TRBJ2-5, with TRBD2 matching over 16 bases. This CDR3 has 16 amino acids. J gave up 2 bases and V 8 bases, and 5 bases lay outside the gene matches. CDR1 is SNHLY and CDR2 is FYNNEI in the germline V gene. CDR3 residues: CASLQGLAGGQETQYF. The CDR3 DNA reads TGTGCCAGCCTCCAGGGACTAGCGGGGGGGCAAGAGACCCAGTACTTC.

This clone turned up a few times. The J gene is TRBJ1-1, the V gene TRBV14; tentatively, D is TRBD1 (5 bases). CDR3 length: 17 residues. Trimming cost V 1 base and J 3 bases, with 18 bases left between them. Germline CDR1 reads SGHDN; CDR2 reads FVKESK. CDR3 nucleotides: TGTGCCAGCAGCCAAGCCATGGTATGGGGGGATTACACTGAAGCTTTCTTT. This gives the protein CASSQAMVWGDYTEAFF.

The chain has TRBV7-9 and TRBJ1-4; TRBD1 might be the D (5 bases). The CDR3 spans 15 residues. Germline-derived CDR1 and CDR2 are SEHNR and FQNEAQ (reference sequence). V dropped 1 base and J dropped 8 bases, with 14 bases sitting between them. The chain's CDR3 is CASSLVGRVDEKLFF. The CDR3, as DNA: TGTGCCAGCAGCTTAGTCGGCAGGGTGGACGAAAAACTGTTTTTT.

This sequence joins TRBV7-8 and TRBJ2-3; 8 nucleotides match TRBD1. Per the germline V gene, CDR1 is SGHVS and CDR2 is FQNEAQ. The CDR3 spans 17 residues. V shed 5 bases and J 5 bases; nucleotides not matched to a gene: 15. The CDR3, as DNA: TGTGCCAGCAGCGCTACCCACCCTGGACAGGGCGTAGATACGCAGTATTTT. Amino acid sequence: CASSATHPGQGVDTQYF.

This chain links TRBV7-2 with TRBJ1-2; TRBD1 matches at 9 bases. The CDR3 is 16 residues long. The V and J ends lost 5 bases and 4 bases, in that order; junction bases with no gene match: 11. In germline, CDR1 is SGHTA, CDR2 FQGNSA. DNA of the CDR3: TGTGCCAGCAGCAAAGACATGGGACAGGGTAGCTATGGCTACACCTTC. Translated: CASSKDMGQGSYGYTF.

The chain joins TRBV2 to TRBJ2-3; tentatively, D is TRBD1 or TRBD2 (5 bases each). Germline CDR1 and CDR2: SNHLY and FYNNEI. The CDR3 has 14 amino acids. With 4 bases removed from V and 3 bases from J, the gap between germline ends came to 11 bases. In DNA form, the CDR3 reads TGTGCCAGCAGTGTTTGGGGGAGAACAGATACGCAGTATTTT. Amino acids: CASSVWGRTDTQYF.

A few counts support this clone. This chain joins TRBV7-2 and TRBJ1-2, with TRBD1 matching 9 bases. The CDR3 is 13 residues long. CDR1 is SGHTA and CDR2 is FQGNSA in the germline V gene. The ends lost 5 bases at V and 8 bases at J; junction bases unmatched: 6. CDR3 nucleotide sequence: TGTGCCAGCAGCCCCGGGACAGGGTACGGCTACACCTTC. Encoded protein: CASSPGTGYGYTF.

The chain is built from TRBV15 and TRBJ2-1; possibly TRBD2 for D (5 bases). Deletions cut 6 bases from V and 5 bases from J, with 14 bases between. CDR3 size: 14 residues. In germline, CDR1 is LNHNV, CDR2 YYDKDF (reference sequence). The CDR3 DNA follows: TGTGCCACCAGGTCCGCGCGGGCCAACAATGAGCAGTTCTTC. Its translation is CATRSARANNEQFF.

For this clone: Other DNA sequences in this specimen translate into the identical CDR3. The gene calls are TRBV15 and TRBJ1-3, with a tentative D call TRBD1 (5 bases). Germline assignment: CDR1 LNHNV and CDR2 YYDKDF (reference sequence). There are 14 residues in the CDR3. The V end lost 1 base, the J end lost 2 bases, and 6 bases lay between the germline ends. Here the CDR3 reads CATSRGGAGNTIYF. The CDR3 DNA reads as TGTGCCACCAGCAGAGGAGGGGCTGGAAACACCATATATTTT.

V is TRBV27 and J is TRBJ2-3; D not resolved. V was trimmed by 2 bases and J by 3 bases, leaving 18 bases between them. Germline V gives CDR1 MNHEY, CDR2 SMNVEV (reference sequence). This CDR3 comprises 17 residues. The CDR3 DNA sequence: TGTGCCAGCAGTTTACGTTCCGTCTGGCGTACTACAGATACGCAGTATTTT. The encoded protein is CASSLRSVWRTTDTQYF.

In nucleotides, the CDR3 is TGTGCCAGCAGCGTAGCACTTTACACCGGGGAGCTGTTTTTT. Its protein product is CASSVALYTGELFF. V usage is TRBV9 and J usage is TRBJ2-2; unclear D gene. V was pared by 0 bases and J by 3 bases, with 6 bases between. CDR3 size: 14 residues. Germline values: CDR1 SGDLS, CDR2 YYNGEE.

The chain is built from TRBV7-7 and TRBJ2-7; TRBD1 might be the D (6 bases). From germline, CDR1 is SSHAT and CDR2 FNYEAQ (reference sequence). V gave up 1 base and J gave up 4 bases, with 14 bases separating them. This CDR3 spans 15 amino acids. The CDR3 DNA follows: TGTGCCAGCAGCTTAGGACCGGGACAAGTTTACGAGCAGTACTTC. Its translation: CASSLGPGQVYEQYF.

The gene calls are TRBV7-8 and TRBJ2-7, with 10 bases that match TRBD2. The junction had 4 bases not matched to a gene; V was cut back by 3 bases and J by 5 bases. The CDR3 is made up of 14 amino acids. The germline V gene encodes CDR1 SGHVS and CDR2 FQNEAQ. As DNA, the CDR3 is TGTGCCAGCAGCTTGGTCCTAGCGGGAGACGAGCAGTACTTC. Translation: CASSLVLAGDEQYF.

This sequence joins TRBV13 and TRBJ2-7; 10 positions match TRBD1. The V gene's germline CDR1 is PRHDT and CDR2 FYEKMQ (reference sequence). J was trimmed by 2 bases and V by 5 bases; bases with no gene match: 15. The CDR3 loop spans 18 amino acids. As DNA, the CDR3 is TGTGCCAGCAGCAATCGGGACAGGGGATTCCCAATTGCCTACGAGCAGTACTTC. Amino acid sequence: CASSNRDRGFPIAYEQYF.

This sequence joins TRBV6-6 and TRBJ1-5; D gene unclear. The germline CDR1 and CDR2 sequences are MNHNY and SVGAGI (reference sequence). CDR3 length: 14 residues. Trimming left V 3 bases short and J 2 bases short, with 8 bases between. CDR3 bases: TGTGCCAGCAGTTATGGCACAGGCAATCAGCCCCAGCATTTT. Protein sequence: CASSYGTGNQPQHF.